The 17 T cell receptor beta chains listed next were all sequenced from one sample in a study of identical twins. TCRdb re-derived calls from the 5' RACE reads in MiXCR, one entry per CDR3 protein. The sample lists about 690,000 distinct CDR3 sequences; approximately 6.1% were seen once. Sample: naive T cells sorted from blood. These receptors were collected from a man aged 18 to 29 in good health.

This clonotype was counted ten times or more. The chain recombines TRBV7-8 with TRBJ1-2; 7 nucleotides line up with TRBD1. Germline V gene lookup returns CDR1 SGHVS and CDR2 FQNEAQ. The V and J ends lost 4 bases and 1 base, in that order; junction bases with no gene match: 6. This CDR3 region has 15 residues. CDR3 amino acids: CASSSGGTDNYGYTF. The CDR3 bases are TGTGCCAGCAGCTCAGGAGGGACAGATAACTATGGCTACACCTTC.

This clonotype appeared many times. V and J are TRBV12-3 or TRBV12-4 and TRBJ1-1; no firm D call. Trimming left V 3 bases short and J 1 base short, with 6 bases between. This CDR3 spans 13 amino acids. The CDR3: CASSFLANTEAFF. CDR3 bases: TGTGCCAGCAGTTTTCTGGCGAACACTGAAGCTTTCTTT.

The chain joins TRBV10-3 to TRBJ1-3; D remains unclear. CDR1 is ENHRY, CDR2 SYGVKD, per germline. The CDR3 extends over 15 amino acids. Trimming took off 7 bases at V and 0 bases at J, with 13 bases between the two ends. The CDR3 DNA reads TGTGCCATCAAAGAGGGCGGCGCCTCTGGAAACACCATATATTTT. Translating gives CAIKEGGASGNTIYF.

This clonotype has ten or more counts. The DNA for the CDR3 is TGTGCCTGGAGTGTCGGGACTACCCCCGGGGAGCTGTTTTTT. Translation: CAWSVGTTPGELFF. This sequence joins TRBV30 and TRBJ2-2, with 7 bases lining up with TRBD2. The CDR3 sequence is 14 residues long. Looked up from germline, CDR1 is GTSNPN and CDR2 is SVGIG (reference sequence). Trimming removed 0 bases from V and 6 bases from J; junction bases left unmatched: 4.

The chain combines TRBV29-1 with TRBJ2-2; 10 nucleotides line up with TRBD2. CDR3 length equals 16 residues. Germline CDR1 reads SQVTM; CDR2 reads ANQGSEA. V was clipped by 1 base and J by 4 bases; unmatched bases: 6. The CDR3 loop is CSVEGTSGVGTGELFF. CDR3 coding DNA: TGCAGCGTTGAAGGGACTAGCGGAGTAGGCACCGGGGAGCTGTTTTTT.

J is TRBJ2-1 and V is TRBV5-1, with a possible D match to TRBD1 (6 bases). The V gene lost 0 bases and the J gene lost 2 bases, with 12 bases spanning the gap. This CDR3 is built from 16 residues. Per germline, CDR1 SGHRS and CDR2 YFSETQ. The CDR3 DNA is TGCGCCAGCAGCTTGGAGGCCAGGGGAACCTACAATGAGCAGTTCTTC. Translated, it gives CASSLEARGTYNEQFF.

The table lists this clonotype with a few counts. The CDR3 does not end in the conserved phenylalanine or tryptophan, so this is likely a read error. It is unclear where the CDR3 begins or ends on the DNA, so no DNA is shown, and the CDR3 is as TCRdb lists it. The rearrangement uses TRBV20-1 and TRBJ1-2. Inclusive of both ends, the CDR3 amounts to 9 amino acids. Germline CDR1 is DFQATT and CDR2 is SNEGSKA (reference sequence). CDR3 in amino acids: CSARDHGYV.

Turning to this clonotype: A much more abundant neighbour one base away suggests this may be a read error. This chain links TRBV12-3 or TRBV12-4 with TRBJ2-2, with TRBD2 as a possible D gene (6 bases). The length of the CDR3 is 15 residues. CDR3 protein: CSSSLSQGGTGELFF. In nucleotides, the CDR3 is TGTTCCAGCAGTTTAAGCCAGGGAGGCACCGGGGAGCTGTTTTTT.

This clonotype came up many times. The rearrangement links TRBV6-2 or TRBV6-3 to TRBJ2-1, with 9 bases fitting TRBD2. V shed 10 bases, J shed 9 bases, and the junction held 13 bases outside the gene matches. CDR1 and CDR2 (germline): MNHEY, SVGEGT. The CDR3 consists of 14 residues. In DNA form, the CDR3 reads TGTGCCACTAATCCGGGACTAGCCTTCACTGAGCAGTTCTTC. Its protein is CATNPGLAFTEQFF.

This clonotype has a count of ten or more. The rearrangement joins TRBV12-3 or TRBV12-4 to TRBJ2-1, with 7 nucleotides matching TRBD1. V gave up 6 bases and J gave up 6 bases; unmatched junction bases: 11. The CDR3 extends over 15 amino acids. The CDR3 sequence: CASRLQGFRRNEQFF. For the CDR3, the DNA is TGTGCCAGCAGATTACAGGGGTTTCGCCGCAATGAGCAGTTCTTC.

The chain recombines TRBV3-1 with TRBJ2-2; TRBD1 might be the D (6 bases). From germline, CDR1 is LGHDT and CDR2 YNNKEL (reference sequence). The CDR3 loop spans 14 amino acids. V gave up 4 bases and J gave up 6 bases, with 12 bases separating them. The CDR3 DNA is TGTGCCAGCAGCCTCACACAGGGTTCCGGGGAGCTGTTTTTT. It specifies CASSLTQGSGELFF. The full variable domain, in which reference TRBV3-1 and TRBJ2-2 provide the parts outside the CDR3, is DTAVSQTPKYLVTQMGNDKSIKCEQNLGHDTMYWYKQDSKKFLKIMFSYNNKELIINETVPNRFSPKSPDKAHLNLHINSLELGDSAVYFCASSLTQGSGELFFGEGSRLTVL.

This clonotype was picked up many times. The genes are TRBV24-1 and TRBJ2-1, with 8 bases identical to TRBD2. CDR3 length equals 13 residues. The junction had 9 bases not matched to a gene; V was cut back by 9 bases and J by 9 bases. The germline CDR1 and CDR2 sequences are KGHDR and SFDVKD. The CDR3 sequence: CATGTRSGFEQFF. The DNA of the CDR3 is TGTGCCACCGGGACTAGATCGGGGTTTGAGCAGTTCTTC.

This clonotype was detected only a few times. V gene TRBV12-3 or TRBV12-4 combines with J gene TRBJ2-3, with a tentative D call TRBD1 (6 bases). This CDR3 has 15 amino acids. V lost 6 bases, J lost 3 bases, and 16 bases lay in between. CDR3 amino acids: CASRPERGWTDTQYF. The CDR3 DNA sequence: TGTGCCAGCAGACCGGAGAGGGGGTGGACAGATACGCAGTATTTT.

The table lists this clonotype with a few counts. The V call is TRBV15, the J call TRBJ1-2; tentatively, D is TRBD1 (6 bases). V lost 3 bases and J 4 bases, leaving 12 bases between the germline ends. The germline V gene has CDR1 LNHNV and CDR2 YYDKDF (reference sequence). The CDR3 totals 14 residues. The CDR3 loop is CATSRDRKGYGYTF. The CDR3 nucleotides read TGTGCCACCAGCAGGGACAGAAAGGGCTATGGCTACACCTTC.

This sequence joins TRBV7-2 and TRBJ1-2; tentative D call: TRBD1 (5 bases). This CDR3 has 14 amino acids. CDR1 is SGHTA, CDR2 FQGNSA, per germline. V gave up 7 bases and J gave up 8 bases, with 20 bases separating them. The CDR3 coding sequence is TGTGCCAGCACGGGCCTCAGGGTACGGAGCGGCTACACCTTC. Translation gives CASTGLRVRSGYTF.

The J gene is TRBJ2-3, the V gene TRBV12-3 or TRBV12-4, with D possibly being TRBD2 (6 bases). The CDR3 length is 14 residues. Trimming pared 3 bases from V and 5 bases from J, leaving 12 bases between. CDR3 coding DNA: TGTGCCAGCAGTTTTCCCCAGGAGGGAGATACGCAGTATTTT. This sequence encodes CASSFPQEGDTQYF.

This rearrangement joins TRBV20-1 to TRBJ2-7, with D perhaps TRBD1 (5 bases). Germline CDR1 DFQATT, CDR2 SNEGSKA (reference sequence). CDR3 length equals 10 residues. V was clipped by 5 bases and J by 6 bases, with 8 bases between them. CDR3 loop: CSAYRGEQYV. CDR3 nucleotide sequence: TGCAGTGCTTATAGGGGCGAGCAGTACGTC.